This T cell receptor beta chain was captured in a study of technical replicates of blood from several donors. Germline CDR1 LNHDA, CDR2 SQIVND (reference sequence). The CDR3 has 13 amino acids. Between the trimmed V and J ends, which lost 2 bases and 5 bases, there was a span of 7 bases. Assay used: immunoSEQ multiplex PCR; TCRdb lists only in-frame clones, some missing. This sample has 65,000 to 90,000 clones, with just over 90% found just once. This clone occurred a few times. The sequenced sample consisted of T cells isolated from PBMCs. V usage is TRBV19 and J usage is TRBJ1-5, with D hard to call. The receptor was derived from a human donor in good health. The CDR3 DNA is TGTGCCAGTAGTATATACGGAGATCAGCCCCAGCATTTT. Translating it yields CASSIYGDQPQHF. The full variable domain, its missing parts supplied by reference TRBV19 and TRBJ1-5, is DGGITQSPKYLFRKEGQNVTLSCEQNLNHDAMYWYRQDPGQGLRLIYYSQIVNDFQKGDIAEGYSVSREKKESFPLTVTSAQKNPTAFYLCASSIYGDQPQHFGDGTRLSIL.